One sample yielded the 26 T cell receptor beta chains listed below, sequenced in a study of prognosis after radiotherapy for stage I lung cancer. Two-round multiplex PCR on genomic DNA was the method by which TCR beta CDR3 was amplified. Round one of PCR was performed, and it used primers specific to each TRBV and TRBJ gene. MiXCR, applied by TCRdb to the multiplex PCR reads, yields one record per CDR3 protein. The table shows some 60,000 distinct CDR3 sequences, with approximately 26% occurring only once. This material consisted of PBMCs, taken before or after stereotactic body radiation therapy (not recorded which). The receptors here all came from a donor aged 50 or older with non-small cell lung cancer.

This clonotype was counted many times. This sequence joins TRBV6-2 or TRBV6-3 and TRBJ2-1, with 10 bases matching TRBD2. Germline CDR1 is MNHEY and CDR2 is SVGEGT. The J segment lost 12 bases and the V segment lost 8 bases, leaving 10 bases of the junction unmatched. The CDR3 extends over 13 amino acids. The DNA for the CDR3 is TGTGCCAGCGGTCGGCAGCGGGGGGGTGGGCAGTTCTTC. It yields the protein CASGRQRGGGQFF.

This clonotype was detected many times. The chain links TRBV19 to TRBJ2-5, with 7 bases identical to TRBD2. This CDR3 has 14 residues. Germline V CDR1 and CDR2: LNHDA, SQIVND (reference sequence). Unmatched junction bases numbered 7, after V lost 5 bases and J lost 4 bases. The DNA of the CDR3 is TGTGCCAGTAGTGGGGGATGGGGGGGAGAGACCCAGTACTTC. Its protein is CASSGGWGGETQYF.

Many counts were recorded for this clonotype. The chain uses TRBV29-1 and TRBJ2-2; 10 bases map to TRBD2. Germline CDR1 reads SQVTM; CDR2 reads ANQGSEA. The V and J ends lost 3 bases and 6 bases, in that order; junction bases with no gene match: 10. This CDR3 has 16 amino acids. CDR3 DNA: TGCAGCGTTGAGGGTGGGGTGACTAGCGGGCCCGGGGAGCTGTTTTTT. Translated: CSVEGGVTSGPGELFF.

The sample holds many counts of this clonotype. J is TRBJ2-3 and V is TRBV5-1; D may be TRBD1 or TRBD2 (5 bases each). This CDR3 spans 15 amino acids. CDR1 is SGHRS and CDR2 is YFSETQ in the germline V gene. Trimming pared 9 bases from V and 4 bases from J, leaving 21 bases between. The CDR3 region is CATSRDQGAPDTQYF. CDR3 in DNA: TGCGCCACCTCCAGGGATCAGGGAGCGCCAGATACGCAGTATTTT. Full variable domain (missing parts from reference TRBV5-1 and TRBJ2-3): KAGVTQTPRYLIKTRGQQVTLSCSPISGHRSVSWYQQTPGQGLQFLFEYFSETQRNKGNFPGRFSGRQFSNSRSEMNVSTLELGDSALYLCATSRDQGAPDTQYFGPGTRLTVL.

This clonotype was recorded at least ten times. The CDR3 nucleotides are TGTGCCAGCAGTTCCTCAGGGACGGCCGGGGAGCTGTTTTTT. Protein sequence: CASSSSGTAGELFF. The gene calls are TRBV6-2 or TRBV6-3 and TRBJ2-2; D might be TRBD1 or TRBD2, each matching 5 bases. The germline V gene has CDR1 MNHEY and CDR2 SVGEGT. The CDR3 contains 14 residues. V lost 4 bases and J 6 bases, leaving 12 bases between the germline ends.

Remarks on this clonotype: A much larger clone sits a single nucleotide away, making a read error possible. This chain connects TRBV7-2 to TRBJ2-5; 8 positions match TRBD2. Germline CDR1 reads SGHTA; CDR2 reads FQGNSA. This CDR3 spans 14 amino acids. The CDR3 sequence is CASSLERRGETKYF. In DNA, the CDR3 is TGTGCCAGCAGCTTAGAGCGGCGGGGGGAGACCAAGTACTTC.

In its sample, this clonotype was seen many times. The rearrangement uses TRBV30 and TRBJ1-5, with D unclear. Germline V lookup: CDR1 GTSNPN, CDR2 SVGIG (reference sequence). This CDR3 comprises 13 residues. With 1 base removed from V and 3 bases from J, the gap between germline ends came to 7 bases. In nucleotides, the CDR3 is TGTGCCTGGAGTGGGCCTCACAATCAGCCCCAGCATTTT. The encoded protein is CAWSGPHNQPQHF.

About this clonotype: This CDR3 fails to terminate in the conserved phenylalanine or tryptophan, so it likely reflects a read error. This sequence joins TRBV6-1 and TRBJ1-2; D gene ambiguous. The CDR3 is 16 residues long. The ends were cut back, 0 bases at V and 6 bases at J, with 17 bases in the middle. In germline, CDR1 is MNHNS, CDR2 SASEGT. The CDR3: CASSEAFGFGRDGYTI. For the CDR3, the DNA is TGTGCCAGCAGTGAAGCATTCGGGTTCGGTAGGGATGGCTACACCATC.

The sample holds many counts of this clonotype. This chain connects TRBV20-1 to TRBJ1-3, with D maybe TRBD1 (5 bases). The CDR3 consists of 16 residues. The V gene lost 0 bases and the J gene lost 0 bases, with 12 bases spanning the gap. Germline CDR1 and CDR2: DFQATT and SNEGSKA (reference sequence). CDR3 loop: CSARDSRGISGNTIYF. The CDR3 DNA sequence: TGCAGTGCTAGAGATTCCCGGGGGATCTCTGGAAACACCATATATTTT.

This clonotype was seen many times. The chain employs TRBV28 and TRBJ2-3; TRBD1 or TRBD2 may be the D gene (7 bases each). CDR1 and CDR2 (germline): MDHEN, SYDVKM. The V end lost 4 bases, the J end lost 1 base, and 15 bases lay between the germline ends. The CDR3 runs 16 residues. The CDR3 spells CASSSPGGVGTDTQYF. CDR3 bases: TGTGCCAGCAGTTCTCCAGGGGGGGTTGGCACAGATACGCAGTATTTT. Combining the CDR3 with reference TRBV28 and TRBJ2-3 gives the whole variable domain DVKVTQSSRYLVKRTGEKVFLECVQDMDHENMFWYRQDPGLGLRLIYFSYDVKMKEKGDIPEGYSVSREKKERFSLILESASTNQTSMYLCASSSPGGVGTDTQYFGPGTRLTVL.

This clonotype was seen once. The chain links TRBV6-1 to TRBJ1-5; no reliable D call. V was pared by 8 bases and J by 3 bases, with 14 bases between. The CDR3 is 14 amino acids. CDR1 is MNHNS, CDR2 SASEGT, per germline. CDR3 in DNA: TGTGCCAGCGTTCGTTCGGAGCCCAATCAGCCCCAGCATTTT. This sequence encodes CASVRSEPNQPQHF.

This clonotype has a count of ten or more. The chain recombines TRBV5-8 with TRBJ2-3; D gene uncertain. CDR3 size: 15 residues. Germline V gene sequence: CDR1 SGHTS, CDR2 YDEGEE. V shed 2 bases and J shed 0 bases, with 10 bases lying between them. The CDR3, as DNA: TGTGCCAGCAGCTTTCAAGTTGACAGCACAGATACGCAGTATTTT. Translation gives CASSFQVDSTDTQYF.

This clonotype was found many times. Given a much more abundant clone one base away, this may be a read error. This chain links TRBV28 with TRBJ1-2, with D unclear. The CDR3 length is 13 residues. CDR1 and CDR2 (germline): MDHEN, SYDVKM. For the CDR3, the DNA is TGTGCCAGCAGTTTATTCGGGGAGCATGGCTACGCCTTC. As protein: CASSLFGEHGYAF.

This clonotype was detected ten times or more. This chain uses TRBV20-1 with TRBJ1-5; TRBD1 aligns across 7 bases. There are 16 residues in the CDR3. In germline, CDR1 is DFQATT, CDR2 SNEGSKA (reference sequence). V was pared by 6 bases and J by 3 bases, with 14 bases of the junction left unmatched. The DNA of the CDR3 is TGCAGTGCGAGACAGGGTGTAGGGGACTACAATCAGCCCCAGCATTTT. Its protein product is CSARQGVGDYNQPQHF.

This clonotype appeared many times. The CDR3 DNA reads as TGCAGTGCTAGAGACCCCGAGAGTTTGGAGACCCAGTACTTC. Translating it yields CSARDPESLETQYF. The chain uses TRBV20-1 and TRBJ2-5; D is undetermined. The germline gives CDR1 DFQATT, CDR2 SNEGSKA (reference sequence). V lost 0 bases, J lost 5 bases, and 13 bases lay in between. The CDR3 contains 14 residues.

V is TRBV12-3 or TRBV12-4 and J is TRBJ2-1; TRBD1 might be the D (5 bases). This CDR3 region has 15 residues. V lost 7 bases to trimming and J lost 4 bases, with 17 bases between them. The CDR3 spells CASKFSQGTYNEQFF. Written as DNA, the CDR3 is TGTGCCAGCAAGTTTTCGCAGGGTACTTACAATGAGCAGTTCTTC.

For this clonotype: At one end the junction does not follow the germline gene, possibly because of a read error. The chain combines TRBV19 with TRBJ1-5; D is unclear. The CDR3 is made up of 15 amino acids. Germline V gene data show CDR1 as LNHDA and CDR2 as SQIVND (reference sequence). The CDR3 DNA reads as TGTGCCAGTAGCCCGGGTGATGGGGTGAGGCAGCCCCAACATTTT. Translating it yields CASSPGDGVRQPQHF.

As to this clonotype: Just one base apart from a much larger clone, this may be a read error. The chain employs TRBV2 and TRBJ2-6; the match to TRBD1 covers 8 bases. Germline CDR1 is SNHLY and CDR2 is FYNNEI. CDR3 size: 14 residues. Unmatched junction bases numbered 3, after V lost 8 bases and J lost 3 bases. The CDR3 protein is CASQGAFGANVLTF. The CDR3 DNA reads as TGTGCCAGCCAGGGGGCGTTTGGGGCCAACGTCCTGACTTTC.

This clonotype came up many times. The rearrangement links TRBV12-3 or TRBV12-4 to TRBJ1-5; D gene unclear. V was clipped by 6 bases and J by 8 bases, with 14 bases between them. This CDR3 has 13 amino acids. The CDR3 nucleotides read TGTGCCAGCAGGCGGGGTTTTTCGGAGCCCCAGCATTTT. Translated: CASRRGFSEPQHF.

At least ten counts were recorded for this clonotype. The chain carries TRBV20-1 and TRBJ1-2; 7 bases are shared with TRBD1. Germline V lookup: CDR1 DFQATT, CDR2 SNEGSKA (reference sequence). The V gene end was trimmed by 6 bases and the J gene end by 0 bases; junction bases not matched to a gene: 10. The CDR3 runs to 15 residues. CDR3 residues: CSATGQNIANYGYTF. The DNA of the CDR3 is TGCAGTGCCACGGGACAGAATATAGCTAACTATGGCTACACCTTC.

To note about this clonotype: A far more abundant clone sits one base away, making this likely a read error. V usage is TRBV6-5 and J usage is TRBJ2-7; 10 nucleotides match TRBD1. This CDR3 has 13 amino acids. Germline V gene lookup returns CDR1 MNHEY and CDR2 SVGAGI. Here the CDR3 DNA reads TGTGACAGCAGGAGGACAGGGGGCTACGAGCAGTACTTC. Translated, it gives CDSRRTGGYEQYF.

Concerning this clonotype itself: A read error is the likely source, as a far larger clone sits one nucleotide away. The rearrangement links TRBV6-2 or TRBV6-3 to TRBJ2-1, with TRBD2 matching over 7 bases. J lost 8 bases, V lost 9 bases, and 19 bases had no gene match. The CDR3 sequence is 16 residues long. Germline loops: CDR1 MNHEY, CDR2 SVGEGT. Here the CDR3 reads CASVSYTSVGWDEQFF. In DNA, the CDR3 is TGTGCCAGTGTCTCCTATACTAGCGTGGGGTGGGATGAGCAGTTCTTC.

Remarks on this clonotype: This sequence may be a read error, since a much larger clone differs from it by one base. The genes are TRBV20-1 and TRBJ1-5, with D tentatively TRBD1 (6 bases). In germline, CDR1 is DFQATT, CDR2 SNEGSKA (reference sequence). The CDR3 consists of 15 residues. This chain's CDR3 is CRASPPGHRGQPQHF. The DNA for the CDR3 is TGCAGAGCTAGCCCTCCGGGACACCGAGGTCAGCCCCAGCATTTT.

This clonotype was observed at least ten times. The chain recombines TRBV20-1 with TRBJ2-7; 9 nucleotides line up with TRBD2. Germline CDR1 and CDR2: DFQATT and SNEGSKA (reference sequence). There are 14 residues in the CDR3. Losses at the gene ends were 3 bases for V and 0 bases for J; bases not matched to a gene: 3. CDR3 sequence (DNA): TGCAGTGCTAGTCCTAGCGGGGTCTCCTACGAGCAGTACTTC. As protein: CSASPSGVSYEQYF.

This clonotype was seen many times. The genes are TRBV20-1 and TRBJ2-7; D unclear. The CDR3 totals 12 residues. The germline V and J ends were trimmed by 4 bases and 1 base, with 8 bases remaining between them. Germline values: CDR1 DFQATT, CDR2 SNEGSKA (reference sequence). The CDR3 spells CSATDGSYEQYF. The DNA of the CDR3 is TGCAGTGCTACGGACGGATCCTACGAGCAGTACTTC.

This clonotype was picked up many times. This rearrangement joins TRBV7-2 to TRBJ2-1; weak D call: TRBD2 (5 bases). The CDR3 spans 13 residues. V lost 2 bases and J 7 bases, leaving 9 bases between the germline ends. Germline V lookup: CDR1 SGHTA, CDR2 FQGNSA. In DNA, the CDR3 is TGTGCCAGCAGCTTACTGAGGGAAAATGAGCAGTTCTTC. As protein: CASSLLRENEQFF.